These 15 T cell receptor beta chains were sequenced from one sample in a study of shared clonotypes between healthy human individuals. Data came from immunoSEQ multiplex PCR; TCRdb stores just in-frame clones and leaves some out. This sample has about 2 million clones; 90% to 95% occur once, and the top ten carry 0.13%. The sample comprised naive CD4+ T cells sorted from blood. Sample subset: CD45RA+ positively selected. Receptor source: a man in his late teens or twenties in good health.

The gene calls are TRBV2 and TRBJ2-5; D gene ambiguous. Trimming pared 10 bases from V and 2 bases from J, leaving 17 bases between. Looked up from germline, CDR1 is SNHLY and CDR2 is FYNNEI. This CDR3 region has 14 residues. As DNA, the CDR3 is TGTGCCACAAGGGTACCGATGGCACAAGAGACCCAGTACTTC. Protein product: CATRVPMAQETQYF.

Of note for this clone: Different DNA sequences within this sample yield the same CDR3. The CDR3 loop is CASSFGGQETQYF. The CDR3 nucleotides are TGCGCCAGCAGCTTCGGGGGGCAAGAGACCCAGTACTTC. The chain carries TRBV5-1 and TRBJ2-5; 7 positions match TRBD2. CDR1 and CDR2 (germline): SGHRS, YFSETQ. With 2 bases clipped from V and 2 bases from J, the junction kept 0 bases outside the gene matches. The CDR3 runs 13 residues.

Only one count was recorded for this clone. For the CDR3, the DNA is TGTGCCAGCGGGCGGGGAGGCTATGGCTACACCTTC. Protein: CASGRGGYGYTF. This sequence joins TRBV6-5 and TRBJ1-2; no definite D call. V dropped 8 bases and J dropped 4 bases, with 11 bases sitting between them. Germline values: CDR1 MNHEY, CDR2 SVGAGI. The CDR3 is made up of 12 amino acids.

The V call is TRBV9, the J call TRBJ1-4, with 9 bases lining up with TRBD1. The CDR3 is 19 residues long. The germline V gene has CDR1 SGDLS and CDR2 YYNGEE. Germline trimming cut 4 bases from V and 1 base from J; bases unmatched to any gene: 14. CDR3 residues: CASSPTGGQGVRTNEKLFF. CDR3 in DNA: TGTGCCAGCAGCCCAACCGGGGGACAGGGCGTCCGAACTAATGAAAAACTGTTTTTT.

The rearrangement uses TRBV7-9 and TRBJ1-3; the D is unclear. The CDR3 is made up of 14 amino acids. With 5 bases removed from V and 2 bases from J, the gap between germline ends came to 10 bases. Germline values: CDR1 SEHNR, CDR2 FQNEAQ (reference sequence). In nucleotides, the CDR3 is TGTGCCAGCAGCATGGTGGTGACTGGAAACACCATATATTTT. It yields the protein CASSMVVTGNTIYF.

The chain uses TRBV5-1 and TRBJ1-2; D perhaps matches TRBD1 (6 bases). The V and J ends lost 4 bases and 6 bases respectively, with 19 bases between them. Germline-derived CDR1 and CDR2 are SGHRS and YFSETQ. This CDR3 comprises 15 residues. The CDR3 reads CASSPVVGGRDGYTF. The DNA of the CDR3 is TGCGCCAGCAGCCCCGTCGTGGGGGGGCGGGATGGCTACACCTTC.

This chain uses TRBV5-1 with TRBJ2-3; TRBD1 matches at 10 bases. CDR1 and CDR2 from the germline V gene are SGHRS and YFSETQ. The CDR3 runs 16 residues. V shed 4 bases, J shed 4 bases, and the junction held 9 bases outside the gene matches. The CDR3 reads CASSARTGGGPDTQYF. For the CDR3, the DNA is TGCGCCAGCAGCGCCCGGACAGGGGGGGGTCCAGATACGCAGTATTTT.

Points on this clone: Different DNA sequences within this sample yield the same CDR3. V and J are TRBV5-1 and TRBJ2-7; 11 positions agree with TRBD2. V gave up 4 bases and J gave up 0 bases; unmatched junction bases: 3. The length of the CDR3 is 15 residues. CDR1 is SGHRS and CDR2 is YFSETQ in the germline V gene. DNA for the CDR3: TGCGCCAGCAGCGTTAGCGGGGGGGCCTCCTACGAGCAGTACTTC. Protein: CASSVSGGASYEQYF.

This clone has just a few counts. This sample includes further DNA sequences coding for the same CDR3. The chain combines TRBV30 with TRBJ1-3; TRBD1 matches at 7 bases. Per the germline V gene, CDR1 is GTSNPN and CDR2 is SVGIG (reference sequence). J lost 0 bases, V lost 4 bases, and 0 bases had no gene match. CDR3 length: 13 residues. The CDR3 region is CAWNRGSGNTIYF. CDR3 in DNA: TGTGCCTGGAACAGGGGCTCTGGAAACACCATATATTTT.

The chain has TRBV30 and TRBJ1-3; 9 bases agree with TRBD1. CDR3 size: 16 residues. The V gene's germline CDR1 is GTSNPN and CDR2 SVGIG (reference sequence). J gave up 2 bases and V 3 bases, and 8 bases lay outside the gene matches. As DNA, the CDR3 is TGTGCCTGGAGATTGAACAGGGGGCTGGCTGGAAACACCATATATTTT. This translates into CAWRLNRGLAGNTIYF. Full variable domain (outside the CDR3, taken from reference TRBV30 and TRBJ1-3): SQTIHQWPATLVQPVGSPLSLECTVEGTSNPNLYWYRQAAGRGLQLLFYSVGIGQISSEVPQNLSASRPQDRQFILSSKKLLLSDSGFYLCAWRLNRGLAGNTIYFGEGSWLTVV.

This sequence joins TRBV19 and TRBJ1-1, with TRBD1 matching over 8 bases. CDR3 length: 14 amino acids. Germline V lookup: CDR1 LNHDA, CDR2 SQIVND (reference sequence). Germline trimming cut 4 bases from V and 5 bases from J; bases unmatched to any gene: 6. CDR3 in amino acids: CASSKMGQATEAFF. In DNA form, the CDR3 reads TGTGCCAGTAGTAAGATGGGACAGGCAACTGAAGCTTTCTTT.

This clone was seen just once. The chain is built from TRBV7-2 and TRBJ1-3; D is unresolved. The CDR3 extends over 15 amino acids. V was trimmed by 1 base and J by 0 bases, leaving 7 bases between them. The V gene's germline CDR1 is SGHTA and CDR2 FQGNSA. The CDR3, as DNA: TGTGCCAGCAGCTTAGAACCCTTCTCTGGAAACACCATATATTTT. Its translation: CASSLEPFSGNTIYF.

This chain links TRBV7-6 with TRBJ2-2; TRBD1 matches 7 bases. This CDR3 is built from 17 residues. The V gene's germline CDR1 is SGHVS and CDR2 FNYEAQ. After removal of 4 bases from V and 0 bases from J, the junction contained 8 bases not matched to a gene. Written as DNA, the CDR3 is TGTGCCAGCAGCTCCCTTTCCGGGACAGCGAACACCGGGGAGCTGTTTTTT. Translating it yields CASSSLSGTANTGELFF.

CDR3 amino acids: CASRGREALLNTDTQYF. The DNA for the CDR3 is TGTGCCAGCAGGGGGCGGGAGGCCCTTTTAAACACAGATACGCAGTATTTT. V usage is TRBV2 and J usage is TRBJ2-3; the match to TRBD2 covers 8 bases. CDR1 and CDR2 from the germline V gene are SNHLY and FYNNEI. Trimming removed 6 bases from V and 2 bases from J; junction bases left unmatched: 13. The CDR3 covers 17 residues.

The gene calls are TRBV30 and TRBJ2-7; 9 nucleotides match TRBD1. There are 16 residues in the CDR3. The trim removed 0 bases at V and 4 bases at J, leaving 10 bases unmatched. Per the germline V gene, CDR1 is GTSNPN and CDR2 is SVGIG (reference sequence). The CDR3 here is CAWSVRGQGIFYEQYF. CDR3 bases: TGTGCCTGGAGTGTACGTGGACAGGGGATTTTTTACGAGCAGTACTTC.